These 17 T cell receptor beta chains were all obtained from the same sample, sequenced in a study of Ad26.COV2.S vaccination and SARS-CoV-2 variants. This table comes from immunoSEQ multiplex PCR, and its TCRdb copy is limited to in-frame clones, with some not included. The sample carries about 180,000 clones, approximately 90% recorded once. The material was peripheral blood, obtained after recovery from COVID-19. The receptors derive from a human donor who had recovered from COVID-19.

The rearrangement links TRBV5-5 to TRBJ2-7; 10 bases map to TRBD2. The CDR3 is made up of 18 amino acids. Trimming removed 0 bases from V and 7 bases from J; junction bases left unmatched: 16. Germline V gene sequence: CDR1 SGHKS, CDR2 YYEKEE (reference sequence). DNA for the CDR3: TGTGCCAGCAGCTTGGCCTCGGGTAGCGGGAGGCCGAAGGGGGAGCAGTACTTC. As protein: CASSLASGSGRPKGEQYF.

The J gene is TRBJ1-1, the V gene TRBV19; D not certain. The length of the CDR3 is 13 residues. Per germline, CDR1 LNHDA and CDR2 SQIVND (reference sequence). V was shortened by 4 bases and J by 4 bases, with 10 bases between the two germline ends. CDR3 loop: CASSTTAATEAFF. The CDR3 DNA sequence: TGTGCCAGTAGTACTACAGCCGCCACTGAAGCTTTCTTT.

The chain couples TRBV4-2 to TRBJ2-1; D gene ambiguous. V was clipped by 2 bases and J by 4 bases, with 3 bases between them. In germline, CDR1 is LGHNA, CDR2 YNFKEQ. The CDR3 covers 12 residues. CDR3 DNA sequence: TGTGCCAGCAGCCAACAATACAATGAGCAGTTCTTC. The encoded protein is CASSQQYNEQFF.

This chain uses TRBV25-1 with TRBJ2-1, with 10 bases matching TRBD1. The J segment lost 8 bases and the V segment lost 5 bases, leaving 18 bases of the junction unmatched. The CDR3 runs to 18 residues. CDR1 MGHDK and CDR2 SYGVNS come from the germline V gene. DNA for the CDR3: TGTGCCAGCAGTTCGGGACAGGGGTCGGGGGACGGGGTGGATGAGCAGTTCTTC. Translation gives CASSSGQGSGDGVDEQFF.

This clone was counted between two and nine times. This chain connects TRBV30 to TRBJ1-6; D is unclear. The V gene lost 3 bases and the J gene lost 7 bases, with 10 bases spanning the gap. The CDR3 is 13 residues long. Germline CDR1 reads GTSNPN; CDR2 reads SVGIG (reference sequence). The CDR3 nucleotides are TGTGCCTGGAGCCAAACACAGAATTCACCCCTCCACTTT. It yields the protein CAWSQTQNSPLHF. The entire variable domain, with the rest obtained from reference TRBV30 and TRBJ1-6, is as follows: SQTIHQWPATLVQPVGSPLSLECTVEGTSNPNLYWYRQAAGRGLQLLFYSVGIGQISSEVPQNLSASRPQDRQFILSSKKLLLSDSGFYLCAWSQTQNSPLHFGNGTRLTVT.

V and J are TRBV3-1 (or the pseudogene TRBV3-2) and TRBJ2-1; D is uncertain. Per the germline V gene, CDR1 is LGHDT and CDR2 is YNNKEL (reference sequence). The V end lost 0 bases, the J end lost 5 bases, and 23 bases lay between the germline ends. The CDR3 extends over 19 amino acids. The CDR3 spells CASSQENDRPEVSDNEQFF. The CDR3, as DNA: TGTGCCAGCAGCCAAGAAAATGATCGGCCGGAAGTCAGCGACAATGAGCAGTTCTTC.

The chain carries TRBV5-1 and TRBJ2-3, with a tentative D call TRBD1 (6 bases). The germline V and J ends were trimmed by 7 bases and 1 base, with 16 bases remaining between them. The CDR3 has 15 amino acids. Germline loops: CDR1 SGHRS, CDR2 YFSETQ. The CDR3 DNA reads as TGCGCCAGCGGTACCCGTGCAGGGGGCACAGATACGCAGTATTTT. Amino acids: CASGTRAGGTDTQYF.

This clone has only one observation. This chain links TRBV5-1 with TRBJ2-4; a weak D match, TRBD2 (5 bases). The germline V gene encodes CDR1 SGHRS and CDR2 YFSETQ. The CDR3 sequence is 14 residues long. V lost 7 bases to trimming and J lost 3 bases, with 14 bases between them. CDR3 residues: CASEEGLGKNIQYF. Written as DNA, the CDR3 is TGCGCCAGCGAAGAGGGCCTAGGCAAAAACATTCAGTACTTC. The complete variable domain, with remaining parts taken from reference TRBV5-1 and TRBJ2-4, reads KAGVTQTPRYLIKTRGQQVTLSCSPISGHRSVSWYQQTPGQGLQFLFEYFSETQRNKGNFPGRFSGRQFSNSRSEMNVSTLELGDSALYLCASEEGLGKNIQYFGAGTRLSVL.

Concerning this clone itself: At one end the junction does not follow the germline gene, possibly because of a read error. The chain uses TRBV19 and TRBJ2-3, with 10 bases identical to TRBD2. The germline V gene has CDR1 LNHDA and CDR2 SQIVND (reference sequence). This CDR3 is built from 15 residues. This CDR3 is CASSIRSGRSDTQYF. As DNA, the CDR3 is TGTGCCAGCAGTATTCGTAGCGGGAGGTCAGATACGCAGTATTTT.

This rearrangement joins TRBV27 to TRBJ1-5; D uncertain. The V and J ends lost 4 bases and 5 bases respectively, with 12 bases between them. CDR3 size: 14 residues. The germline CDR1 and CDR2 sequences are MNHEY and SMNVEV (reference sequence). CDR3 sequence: CASSWGQGDQPQHF. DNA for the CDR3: TGTGCCAGCAGTTGGGGTCAAGGAGATCAGCCCCAGCATTTT.

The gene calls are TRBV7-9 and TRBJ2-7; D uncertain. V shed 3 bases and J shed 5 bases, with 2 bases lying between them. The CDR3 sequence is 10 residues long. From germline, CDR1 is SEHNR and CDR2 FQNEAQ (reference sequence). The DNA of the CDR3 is TGTGCCAGCAGCTTCAACGAGCAGTACTTC. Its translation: CASSFNEQYF.

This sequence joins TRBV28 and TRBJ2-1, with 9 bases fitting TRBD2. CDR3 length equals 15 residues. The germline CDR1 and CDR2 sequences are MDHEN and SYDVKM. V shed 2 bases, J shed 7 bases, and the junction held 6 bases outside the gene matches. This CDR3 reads CASSLGLAGVNEQFF. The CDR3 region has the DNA TGTGCCAGCAGTTTAGGGTTAGCGGGGGTTAATGAGCAGTTCTTC.

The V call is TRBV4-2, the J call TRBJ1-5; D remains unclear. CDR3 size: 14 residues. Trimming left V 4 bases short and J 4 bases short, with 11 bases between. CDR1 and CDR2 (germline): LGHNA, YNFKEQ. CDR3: CASSRGNGNQPQHF. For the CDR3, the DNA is TGTGCCAGCAGCCGAGGGAACGGGAATCAGCCCCAGCATTTT.

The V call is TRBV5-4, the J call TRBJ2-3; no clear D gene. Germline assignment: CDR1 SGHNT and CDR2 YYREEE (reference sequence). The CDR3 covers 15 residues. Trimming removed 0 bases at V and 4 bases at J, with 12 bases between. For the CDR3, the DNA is TGTGCCAGCAGCTTGGGTGGTGTTGCCGCAGATACGCAGTATTTT. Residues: CASSLGGVAADTQYF.

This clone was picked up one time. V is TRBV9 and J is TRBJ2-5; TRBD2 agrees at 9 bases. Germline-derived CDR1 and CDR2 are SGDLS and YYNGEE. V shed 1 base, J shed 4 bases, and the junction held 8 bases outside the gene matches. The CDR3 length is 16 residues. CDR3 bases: TGTGCCAGCAGCGTAACCTCAGCGGGGGGTGGAGAGACCCAGTACTTC. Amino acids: CASSVTSAGGGETQYF. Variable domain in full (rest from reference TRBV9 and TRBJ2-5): DSGVTQTPKHLITATGQRVTLRCSPRSGDLSVYWYQQSLDQGLQFLIQYYNGEERAKGNILERFSAQQFPDLHSELNLSSLELGDSALYFCASSVTSAGGGETQYFGPGTRLLVL.

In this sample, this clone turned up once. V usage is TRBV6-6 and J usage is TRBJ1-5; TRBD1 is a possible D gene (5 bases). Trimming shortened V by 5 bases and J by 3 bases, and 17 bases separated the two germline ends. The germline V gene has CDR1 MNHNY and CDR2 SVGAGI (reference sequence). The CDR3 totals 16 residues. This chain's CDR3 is CASSASRGGVNQPQHF. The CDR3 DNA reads TGTGCCAGCAGTGCGTCTCGGGGGGGGGTCAATCAGCCCCAGCATTTT.

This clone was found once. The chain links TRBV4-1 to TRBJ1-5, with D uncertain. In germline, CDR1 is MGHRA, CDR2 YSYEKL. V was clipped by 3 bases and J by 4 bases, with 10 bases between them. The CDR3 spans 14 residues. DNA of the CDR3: TGCGCCAGCAGCCAGGGAGTACGGAATCAGCCCCAGCATTTT. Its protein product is CASSQGVRNQPQHF.